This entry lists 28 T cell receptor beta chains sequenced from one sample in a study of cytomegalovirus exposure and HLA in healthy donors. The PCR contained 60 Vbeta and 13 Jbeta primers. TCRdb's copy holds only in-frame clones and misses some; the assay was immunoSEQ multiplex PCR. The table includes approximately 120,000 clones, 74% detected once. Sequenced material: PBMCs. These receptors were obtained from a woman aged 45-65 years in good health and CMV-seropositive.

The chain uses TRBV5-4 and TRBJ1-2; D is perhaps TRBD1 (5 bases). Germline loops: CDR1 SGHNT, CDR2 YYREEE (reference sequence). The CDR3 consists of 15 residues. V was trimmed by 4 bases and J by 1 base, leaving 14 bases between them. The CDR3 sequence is CASSQTSDSNYGYTF. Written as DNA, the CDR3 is TGTGCCAGCAGCCAAACGAGCGACAGTAACTATGGCTACACCTTC.

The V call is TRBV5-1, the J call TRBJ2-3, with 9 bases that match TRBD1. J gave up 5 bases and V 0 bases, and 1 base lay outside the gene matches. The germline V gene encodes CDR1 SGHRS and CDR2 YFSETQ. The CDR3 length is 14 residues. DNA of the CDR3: TGCGCCAGCAGCTTGGGGACAGGGGAAGATACGCAGTATTTT. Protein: CASSLGTGEDTQYF.

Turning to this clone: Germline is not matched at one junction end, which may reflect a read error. CDR3 sequence (DNA): TGTTCCAGCAGTCTCAGCGGGGGGGCCGTCGAGCAGTACTTC. It translates to CSSSLSGGAVEQYF. This chain uses TRBV7-9 with TRBJ2-7; TRBD2 agrees at 10 bases. The CDR3 runs 14 residues. Germline CDR1 reads SEHNR; CDR2 reads FQNEAQ (reference sequence).

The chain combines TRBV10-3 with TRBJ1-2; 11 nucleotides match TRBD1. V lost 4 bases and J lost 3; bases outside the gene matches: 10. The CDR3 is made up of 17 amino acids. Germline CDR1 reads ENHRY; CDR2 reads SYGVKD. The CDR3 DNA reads TGTGCCATCAGTGCCAATTCCGGGACAGGGGGGCACTATGGCTACACCTTC. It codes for CAISANSGTGGHYGYTF.

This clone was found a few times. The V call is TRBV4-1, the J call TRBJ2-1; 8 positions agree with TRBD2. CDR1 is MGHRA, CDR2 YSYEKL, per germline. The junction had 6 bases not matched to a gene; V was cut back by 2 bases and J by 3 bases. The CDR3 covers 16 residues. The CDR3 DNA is TGCGCCAGCAGCCAAACCGGCGCGGGGGGCTACAATGAGCAGTTCTTC. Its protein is CASSQTGAGGYNEQFF.

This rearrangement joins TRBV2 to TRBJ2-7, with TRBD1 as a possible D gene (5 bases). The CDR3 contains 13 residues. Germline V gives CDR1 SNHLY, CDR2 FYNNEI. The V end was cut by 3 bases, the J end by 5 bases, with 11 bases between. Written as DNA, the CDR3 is TGTGCCAGCAGTGAGTCCAGGGTCAACGAGCAGTACTTC. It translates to CASSESRVNEQYF.

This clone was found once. The CDR3 DNA follows: TGTGCCAGTAGTCCCGATGACAGGTATCAGCCCCAGCATTTT. Translating it yields CASSPDDRYQPQHF. V gene TRBV19 combines with J gene TRBJ1-5; the D gene is possibly TRBD1 (6 bases). Germline V gene data show CDR1 as LNHDA and CDR2 as SQIVND (reference sequence). Trimming took off 5 bases at V and 5 bases at J, with 13 bases between the two ends. This CDR3 is built from 14 residues.

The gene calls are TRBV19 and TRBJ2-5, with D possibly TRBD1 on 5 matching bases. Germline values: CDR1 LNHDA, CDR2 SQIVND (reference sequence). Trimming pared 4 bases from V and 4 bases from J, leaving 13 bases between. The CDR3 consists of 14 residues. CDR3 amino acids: CASSSRVALETQYF. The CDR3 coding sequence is TGTGCCAGTAGTAGCAGGGTCGCTCTAGAGACCCAGTACTTC.

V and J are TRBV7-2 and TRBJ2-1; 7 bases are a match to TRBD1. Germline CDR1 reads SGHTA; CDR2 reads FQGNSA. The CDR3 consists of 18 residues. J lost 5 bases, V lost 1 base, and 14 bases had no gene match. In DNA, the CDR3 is TGTGCCAGCAGCTTAGGTGTGGTCTGGGGACAGAAACACAATGAGCAGTTCTTC. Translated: CASSLGVVWGQKHNEQFF.

The CDR3 loop reads CASSASGKVAVNEQFF. CDR3 bases: TGTGCCAGTAGTGCGTCAGGAAAGGTCGCCGTAAATGAGCAGTTCTTC. The V call is TRBV19, the J call TRBJ2-1; no clear D. Germline values: CDR1 LNHDA, CDR2 SQIVND (reference sequence). Trimming took off 5 bases at V and 7 bases at J, with 21 bases between the two ends. This CDR3 is built from 16 residues.

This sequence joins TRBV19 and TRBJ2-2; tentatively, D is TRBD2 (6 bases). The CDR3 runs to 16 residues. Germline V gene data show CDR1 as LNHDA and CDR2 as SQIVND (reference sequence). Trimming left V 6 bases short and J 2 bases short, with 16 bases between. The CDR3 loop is CASRPTRSLNTGELFF. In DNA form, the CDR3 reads TGTGCCAGTAGACCGACTAGGAGTCTAAACACCGGGGAGCTGTTTTTT.

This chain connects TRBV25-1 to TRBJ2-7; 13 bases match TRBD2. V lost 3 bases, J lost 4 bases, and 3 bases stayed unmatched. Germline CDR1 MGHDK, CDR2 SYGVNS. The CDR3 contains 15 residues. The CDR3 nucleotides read TGTGCCAGCAGTGACGGACTAGCGGGGGCTTACGAGCAGTACTTC. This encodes CASSDGLAGAYEQYF.

The CDR3 region is CASSIQLDNSPLHF. The CDR3 nucleotides are TGTGCCAGTAGTATTCAGCTAGATAATTCACCCCTCCACTTT. The chain is built from TRBV19 and TRBJ1-6, with D uncertain. Germline assignment: CDR1 LNHDA and CDR2 SQIVND (reference sequence). The CDR3 has 14 amino acids. Deletions cut 3 bases from V and 5 bases from J, with 8 bases between.

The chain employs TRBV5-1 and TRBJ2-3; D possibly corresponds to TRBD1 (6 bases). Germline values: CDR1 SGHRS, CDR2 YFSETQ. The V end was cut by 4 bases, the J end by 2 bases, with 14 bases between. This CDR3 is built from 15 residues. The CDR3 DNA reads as TGCGCCAGCAGCCCCGGACAGAGTTTCACAGATACGCAGTATTTT. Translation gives CASSPGQSFTDTQYF.

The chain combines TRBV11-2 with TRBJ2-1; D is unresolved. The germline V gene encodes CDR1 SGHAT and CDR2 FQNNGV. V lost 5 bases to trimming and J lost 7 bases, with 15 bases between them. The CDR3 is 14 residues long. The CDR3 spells CASSGRDLGNEQFF. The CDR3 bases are TGTGCCAGCAGCGGTCGCGACCTCGGGAATGAGCAGTTCTTC.

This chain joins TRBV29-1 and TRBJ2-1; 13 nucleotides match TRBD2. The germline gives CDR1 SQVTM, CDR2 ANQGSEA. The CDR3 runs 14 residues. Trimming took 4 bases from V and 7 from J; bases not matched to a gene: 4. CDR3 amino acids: CSVGTSGGWNEQFF. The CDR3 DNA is TGCAGCGTTGGGACTAGCGGGGGATGGAATGAGCAGTTCTTC.

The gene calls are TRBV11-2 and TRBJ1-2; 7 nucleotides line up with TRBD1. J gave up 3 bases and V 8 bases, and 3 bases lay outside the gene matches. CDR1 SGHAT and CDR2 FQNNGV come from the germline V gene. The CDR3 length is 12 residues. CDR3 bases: TGTGCCAGCTTCGACAGGGACTATGGCTACACCTTC. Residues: CASFDRDYGYTF.

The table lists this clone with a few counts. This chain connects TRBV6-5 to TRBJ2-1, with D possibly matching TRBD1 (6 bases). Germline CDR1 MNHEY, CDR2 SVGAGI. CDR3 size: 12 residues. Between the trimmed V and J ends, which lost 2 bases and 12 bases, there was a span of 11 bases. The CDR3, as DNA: TGTGCCAGCAGTTACCAGGGGAGTAGGCAGTTCTTC. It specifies CASSYQGSRQFF.

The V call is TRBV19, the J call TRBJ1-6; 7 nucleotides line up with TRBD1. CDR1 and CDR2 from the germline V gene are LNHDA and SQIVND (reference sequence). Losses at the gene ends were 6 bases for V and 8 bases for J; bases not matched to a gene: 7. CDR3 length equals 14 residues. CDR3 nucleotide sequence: TGTGCCAGTAGAACCGGGACAGTGGATTCACCCCTCCACTTT. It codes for CASRTGTVDSPLHF.

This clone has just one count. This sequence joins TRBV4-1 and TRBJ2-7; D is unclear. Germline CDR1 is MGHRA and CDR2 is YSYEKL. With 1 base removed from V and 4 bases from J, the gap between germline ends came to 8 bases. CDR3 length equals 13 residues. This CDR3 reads CASSQATEYEQYF. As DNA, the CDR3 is TGCGCCAGCAGCCAAGCGACGGAGTACGAGCAGTACTTC.

CDR3 bases: TGCGCCAGCAGGAGGGACAGGGGCTACAATGAGCAGTTCTTC. Its protein product is CASRRDRGYNEQFF. V and J are TRBV5-1 and TRBJ2-1; 10 bases are a match to TRBD1. This CDR3 contains 14 residues. Unmatched junction bases numbered 2, after V lost 5 bases and J lost 3 bases. Looked up from germline, CDR1 is SGHRS and CDR2 is YFSETQ.

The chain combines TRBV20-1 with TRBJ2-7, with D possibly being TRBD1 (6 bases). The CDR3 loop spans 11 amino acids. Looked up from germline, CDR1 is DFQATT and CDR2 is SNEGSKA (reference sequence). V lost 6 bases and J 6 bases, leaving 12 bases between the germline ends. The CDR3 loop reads CSAGQLSEQYF. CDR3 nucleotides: TGCAGTGCCGGACAGTTATCCGAGCAGTACTTC.

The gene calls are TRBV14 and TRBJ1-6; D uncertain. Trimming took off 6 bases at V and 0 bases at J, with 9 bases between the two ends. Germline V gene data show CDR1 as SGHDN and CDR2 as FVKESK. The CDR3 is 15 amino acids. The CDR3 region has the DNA TGTGCCAGCAGGCCAAGTAGCTCCTATAATTCACCCCTCCACTTT. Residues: CASRPSSSYNSPLHF.

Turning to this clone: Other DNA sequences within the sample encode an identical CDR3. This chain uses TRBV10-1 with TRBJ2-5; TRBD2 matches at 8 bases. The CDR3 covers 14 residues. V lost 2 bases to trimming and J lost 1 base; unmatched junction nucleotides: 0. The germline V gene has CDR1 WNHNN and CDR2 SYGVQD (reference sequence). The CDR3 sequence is CASSESGGQETQYF. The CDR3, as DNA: TGCGCCAGCAGTGAGAGCGGGGGCCAAGAGACCCAGTACTTC.

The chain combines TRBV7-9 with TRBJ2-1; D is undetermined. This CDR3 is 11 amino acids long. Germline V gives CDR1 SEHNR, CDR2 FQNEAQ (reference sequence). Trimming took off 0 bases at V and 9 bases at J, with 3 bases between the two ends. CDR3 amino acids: CASSLASEQFF. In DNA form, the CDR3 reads TGTGCCAGCAGCTTAGCGAGTGAGCAGTTCTTC.

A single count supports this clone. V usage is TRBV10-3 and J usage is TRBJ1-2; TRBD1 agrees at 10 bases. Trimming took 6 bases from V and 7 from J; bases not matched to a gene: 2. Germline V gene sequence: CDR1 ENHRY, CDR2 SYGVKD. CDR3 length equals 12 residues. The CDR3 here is CAIRGQGFGYTF. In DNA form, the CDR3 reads TGTGCCATCAGGGGACAGGGGTTTGGCTACACCTTC.

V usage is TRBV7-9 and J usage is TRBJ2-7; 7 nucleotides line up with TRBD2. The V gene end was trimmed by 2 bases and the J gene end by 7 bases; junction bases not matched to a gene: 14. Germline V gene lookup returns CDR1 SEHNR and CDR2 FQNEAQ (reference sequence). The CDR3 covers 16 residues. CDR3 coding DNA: TGTGCCAGCAGCTTATTTGGGTGGGGAGGGTTCGAAGAGCAGTACTTC. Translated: CASSLFGWGGFEEQYF. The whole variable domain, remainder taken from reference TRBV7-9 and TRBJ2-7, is DTGVSQNPRHKITKRGQNVTFRCDPISEHNRLYWYRQTLGQGPEFLTYFQNEAQLEKSRLLSDRFSAERPKGSFSTLEIQRTEQGDSAMYLCASSLFGWGGFEEQYFGPGTRLTVT.

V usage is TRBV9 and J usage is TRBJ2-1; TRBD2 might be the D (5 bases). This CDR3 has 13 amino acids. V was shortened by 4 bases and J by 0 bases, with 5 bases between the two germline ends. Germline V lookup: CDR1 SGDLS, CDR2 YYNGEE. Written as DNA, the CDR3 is TGTGCCAGCAGCCGGGACTCCTACAATGAGCAGTTCTTC. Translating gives CASSRDSYNEQFF.